Presented here are 5 T cell receptor beta chains from one specimen sequenced in a study of T-cell reconstitution after alpha-beta-depleted transplantation in children (dated by TCRdb to the mid-2010s). The library was made by PCR. Sequencing was performed on an Illumina HiSeq 2500. Molecular barcoding was employed in the preparation of TCR libraries, with unique molecular identifiers being used to normalize TCRbeta repertoire quantification. TCRdb trimmed public reads at Q25 via fastp, called clones via MiXCR and kept in-frame beta chains. Rows with a matching CDR3 protein are joined into one entry that keeps the most common DNA and genes. Across this sample there are over 200,000 distinct CDR3 sequences, with about 8.4% seen only once. Clones ranked in the top ten supply 35% to 45% of the sample. Interpreted using the paper, the treatment or condition label stands for: allogeneic hematopoietic cell transplantation with graft depleted of TCRalphabeta T cells and CD19 B cells.

Material: PBMCs, mostly from graft donor cells, obtained 360 days after TCRalphabeta/CD19-depleted stem cell transplant. These TCRs come from a male patient between 2 and 15 years old who had a stem cell transplant for acute myeloid leukemia, so the T cells may come from the graft donor.

This clonotype was observed a handful of times. The chain combines TRBV9 with TRBJ2-7, with 10 bases that match TRBD1. Germline CDR1 is SGDLS and CDR2 is YYNGEE. Unmatched junction bases numbered 4, after V lost 4 bases and J lost 0 bases. The CDR3 runs 15 residues. The CDR3 coding sequence is TGTGCCAGCAGCAAGGGACAGGGGAGCTCCTACGAGCAGTACTTC. Translated: CASSKGQGSSYEQYF.

As to this clonotype: Because it lacks the conserved phenylalanine or tryptophan at the end, this CDR3 is likely a read error. This chain joins TRBV12-3 or TRBV12-4 and TRBJ1-6; D not resolved. V was shortened by 7 bases and J by 9 bases, with 13 bases between the two germline ends. The CDR3 is 13 residues long. The CDR3 sequence: CASTPDEASPLHY. The CDR3 nucleotides are TGTGCCAGCACCCCTGACGAGGCTTCACCCCTCCACTAT.

As concerns this clonotype: This may be a read error, as it is one base from a much larger clone. This rearrangement joins TRBV12-3 or TRBV12-4 to TRBJ2-7, with unresolved D. V shed 2 bases and J shed 9 bases, with 11 bases lying between them. This CDR3 spans 12 amino acids. The CDR3 region has the DNA TGTGCCAGCAGTTTACCCAGCCCCGGGCAGTACTTC. This encodes CASSLPSPGQYF.

This clonotype was counted many times. J is TRBJ2-1 and V is TRBV5-1, with 9 bases lining up with TRBD2. This CDR3 is built from 16 residues. V was pared by 5 bases and J by 3 bases, with 9 bases of the junction left unmatched. The germline gives CDR1 SGHRS, CDR2 YFSETQ. The CDR3, as DNA: TGCGCCAGCAGTACTAGCGGGCCAAAAATCTACAATGAGCAGTTCTTC. Residues: CASSTSGPKIYNEQFF.

A few counts support this clonotype. The V gene is TRBV12-3 or TRBV12-4, the J gene TRBJ1-6; the D gene is possibly TRBD1 (6 bases). The CDR3 runs to 16 residues. Between the trimmed V and J ends, which lost 7 bases and 0 bases, there was a span of 13 bases. The CDR3 sequence is CASIKRGSSYNSPLHF. The CDR3, as DNA: TGTGCCAGCATCAAGAGGGGGAGCTCCTATAATTCACCCCTCCACTTT.